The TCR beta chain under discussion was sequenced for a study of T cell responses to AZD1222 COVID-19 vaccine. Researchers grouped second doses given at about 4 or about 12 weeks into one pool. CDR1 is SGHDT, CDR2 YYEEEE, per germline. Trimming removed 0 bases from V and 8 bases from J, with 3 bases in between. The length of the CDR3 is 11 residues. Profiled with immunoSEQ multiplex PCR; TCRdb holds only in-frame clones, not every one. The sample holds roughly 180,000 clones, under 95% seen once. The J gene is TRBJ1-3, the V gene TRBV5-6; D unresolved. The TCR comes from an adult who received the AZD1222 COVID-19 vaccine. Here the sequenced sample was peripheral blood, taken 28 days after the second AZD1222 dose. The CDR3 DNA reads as TGTGCCAGCAGCTTGGGAGACACCATATATTTT. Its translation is CASSLGDTIYF. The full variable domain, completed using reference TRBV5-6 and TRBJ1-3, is DAGVTQSPTHLIKTRGQQVTLRCSPKSGHDTVSWYQQALGQGPQFIFQYYEEEERQRGNFPDRFSGHQFPNYSSELNVNALLLGDSALYLCASSLGDTIYFGEGSWLTVV.